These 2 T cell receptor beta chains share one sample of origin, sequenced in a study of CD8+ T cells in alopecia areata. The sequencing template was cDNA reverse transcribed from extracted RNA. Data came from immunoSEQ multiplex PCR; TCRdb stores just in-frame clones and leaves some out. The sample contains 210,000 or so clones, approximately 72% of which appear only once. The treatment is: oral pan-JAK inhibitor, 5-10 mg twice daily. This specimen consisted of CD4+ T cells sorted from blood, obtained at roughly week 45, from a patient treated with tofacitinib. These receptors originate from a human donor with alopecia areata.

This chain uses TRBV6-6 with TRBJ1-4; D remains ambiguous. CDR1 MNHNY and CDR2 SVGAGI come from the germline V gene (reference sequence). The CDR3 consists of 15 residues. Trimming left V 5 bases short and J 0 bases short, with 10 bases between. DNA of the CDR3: TGTGCCAGCAGTCAACAAATTGCAACTAATGAAAAACTGTTTTTT. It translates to CASSQQIATNEKLFF.

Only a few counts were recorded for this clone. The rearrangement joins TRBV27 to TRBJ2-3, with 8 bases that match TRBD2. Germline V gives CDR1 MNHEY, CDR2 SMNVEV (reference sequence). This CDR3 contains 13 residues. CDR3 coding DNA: TGTGTATGCCGGGGGGGAGGCACAGATACGCAGTATTTT. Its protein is CVCRGGGTDTQYF.